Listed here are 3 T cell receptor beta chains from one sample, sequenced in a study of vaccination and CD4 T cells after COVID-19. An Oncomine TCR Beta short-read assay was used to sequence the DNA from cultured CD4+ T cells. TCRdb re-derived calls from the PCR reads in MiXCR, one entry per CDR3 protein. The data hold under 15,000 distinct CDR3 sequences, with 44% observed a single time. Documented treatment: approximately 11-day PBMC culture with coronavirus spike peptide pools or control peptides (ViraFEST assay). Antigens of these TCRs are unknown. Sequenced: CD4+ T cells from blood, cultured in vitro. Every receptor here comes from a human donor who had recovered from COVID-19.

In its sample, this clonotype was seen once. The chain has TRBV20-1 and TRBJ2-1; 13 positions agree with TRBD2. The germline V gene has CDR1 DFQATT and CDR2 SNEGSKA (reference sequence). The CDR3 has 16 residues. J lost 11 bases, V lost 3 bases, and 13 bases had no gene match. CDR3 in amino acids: CSASEGTSGTRRKQFF. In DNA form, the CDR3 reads TGCAGTGCTAGTGAAGGGACTAGCGGGACCCGTAGGAAGCAGTTCTTC.

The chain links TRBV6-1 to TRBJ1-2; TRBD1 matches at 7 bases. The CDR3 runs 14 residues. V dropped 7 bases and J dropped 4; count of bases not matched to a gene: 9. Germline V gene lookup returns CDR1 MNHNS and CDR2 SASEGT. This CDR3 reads CASIPGQVGYGYTF. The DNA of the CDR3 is TGTGCCAGCATCCCAGGACAGGTCGGCTATGGCTACACCTTC.

Written as DNA, the CDR3 is TGTGCCAGCAGCCAAGTGACCGGGGAGCTGTTTTTT. Translating it yields CASSQVTGELFF. This sequence joins TRBV3-1 and TRBJ2-2; no clear D gene. V lost 1 base and J 5 bases, leaving 2 bases between the germline ends. Germline-derived CDR1 and CDR2 are LGHDT and YNNKEL (reference sequence). There are 12 residues in the CDR3. Drawing the rest from reference TRBV3-1 and TRBJ2-2, the complete variable domain is DTAVSQTPKYLVTQMGNDKSIKCEQNLGHDTMYWYKQDSKKFLKIMFSYNNKELIINETVPNRFSPKSPDKAHLNLHINSLELGDSAVYFCASSQVTGELFFGEGSRLTVL.